The 27 T cell receptor beta chains given below trace back to one sample, sequenced in a study of identical twins. TCRdb independently ran MiXCR on the 5' RACE reads; one entry per CDR3 protein. Among about 450,000 distinct CDR3 sequences listed, approximately 18% were seen once. The sample taken for sequencing was naive T cells sorted from blood. These receptors were obtained from a man aged 45-60 years in good health.

This chain links TRBV12-3 or TRBV12-4 with TRBJ2-3, with 12 bases matching TRBD2. V gave up 0 bases and J gave up 2 bases; unmatched junction bases: 6. The length of the CDR3 is 18 residues. CDR3 nucleotides: TGTGCCAGCAGTTTAGCCCGAGGACTAGCGGGGCTCACAGATACGCAGTATTTT. Amino acids: CASSLARGLAGLTDTQYF.

This clonotype was detected a few times. The rearrangement links TRBV6-1 to TRBJ2-1, with D perhaps matching TRBD1 (7 bases). From germline, CDR1 is MNHNS and CDR2 SASEGT. The CDR3 runs 15 residues. Trimming removed 6 bases at V and 4 bases at J, with 16 bases between. For the CDR3, the DNA is TGTGCCAGCAGACGCGGGACAGATGGTTACAATGAGCAGTTCTTC. This codes for CASRRGTDGYNEQFF.

This clonotype was counted at least ten times. This chain joins TRBV29-1 and TRBJ2-1; 7 nucleotides line up with TRBD1. V dropped 5 bases and J dropped 4; count of bases not matched to a gene: 11. CDR1 and CDR2 from the germline V gene are SQVTM and ANQGSEA. This CDR3 is 15 amino acids long. In DNA form, the CDR3 reads TGCAGCGTTAGAAAAACCGGGACAGTTTACAATGAGCAGTTCTTC. Amino acids: CSVRKTGTVYNEQFF.

This clonotype was seen ten or more times. The gene calls are TRBV12-3 or TRBV12-4 and TRBJ1-3; no firm D call. The CDR3 is 14 residues long. The V end was cut by 6 bases, the J end by 1 base, with 10 bases between. The CDR3 sequence: CASSKQESGNTIYF. The CDR3 region has the DNA TGTGCCAGCAGCAAACAAGAATCTGGAAACACCATATATTTT.

The chain couples TRBV29-1 to TRBJ2-7, with D tentatively TRBD1 (6 bases). The CDR3 spans 12 residues. The V gene's germline CDR1 is SQVTM and CDR2 ANQGSEA. V lost 2 bases to trimming and J lost 6 bases, with 11 bases between them. CDR3 region: CSVEQGLGEQYF. Here the CDR3 DNA reads TGCAGCGTTGAACAGGGGTTGGGCGAGCAGTACTTC.

V gene TRBV7-9 combines with J gene TRBJ2-7; D remains unclear. Trimming shortened V by 1 base and J by 4 bases, and 8 bases separated the two germline ends. The germline V gene has CDR1 SEHNR and CDR2 FQNEAQ (reference sequence). The CDR3 length is 13 residues. The chain's CDR3 is CASSLGLWYEQYF. CDR3 sequence (DNA): TGTGCCAGCAGCTTAGGCCTTTGGTACGAGCAGTACTTC.

This clonotype was observed at least ten times. The V and J genes are TRBV7-2 and TRBJ2-3; TRBD2 aligns across 8 bases. Germline loops: CDR1 SGHTA, CDR2 FQGNSA. The V and J ends lost 9 bases and 4 bases, in that order; junction bases with no gene match: 9. This CDR3 contains 14 residues. This CDR3 is CASKSGSGADTQYF. Here the CDR3 DNA reads TGTGCCAGTAAGAGCGGGAGTGGCGCAGATACGCAGTATTTT.

The chain has TRBV25-1 and TRBJ2-5; the match to TRBD2 covers 8 bases. CDR3 length equals 13 residues. Trimming removed 2 bases from V and 13 bases from J; junction bases left unmatched: 9. Germline V CDR1 and CDR2: MGHDK, SYGVNS. CDR3 protein: CASSERREVPRYF. CDR3 DNA sequence: TGTGCCAGCAGTGAAAGGCGGGAGGTACCCCGGTACTTC. The full variable domain, rest sourced from reference TRBV25-1 and TRBJ2-5, is EADIYQTPRYLVIGTGKKITLECSQTMGHDKMYWYQQDPGMELHLIHYSYGVNSTEKGDLSSESTVSRIRTEHFPLTLESARPSHTSQYLCASSERREVPRYFGPGTRLLVL.

V usage is TRBV2 and J usage is TRBJ1-5; D is unclear. The CDR3 extends over 22 amino acids. Deletions cut 3 bases from V and 0 bases from J, with 30 bases between. Germline values: CDR1 SNHLY, CDR2 FYNNEI. CDR3 bases: TGTGCCAGCAGTGAGGGTGCTGTCACGAGCTGGGAGGGAATATATAGCAATCAGCCCCAGCATTTT. Protein: CASSEGAVTSWEGIYSNQPQHF.

This clonotype has only a few counts. V and J are TRBV20-1 and TRBJ2-7; the match to TRBD2 covers 8 bases. This CDR3 has 14 amino acids. Germline CDR1 DFQATT, CDR2 SNEGSKA (reference sequence). V gave up 4 bases and J gave up 2 bases; unmatched junction bases: 7. CDR3 nucleotides: TGCAGTGCTACGGGGGGGGAAACTGCCTACGAGCAGTACTTC. This encodes CSATGGETAYEQYF.

This clonotype was seen repeatedly, ten times or more. The gene calls are TRBV7-2 and TRBJ2-7; possible D gene TRBD2, 7 bases. Per germline, CDR1 SGHTA and CDR2 FQGNSA. V was clipped by 4 bases and J by 3 bases, with 19 bases between them. CDR3 length equals 16 residues. CDR3 sequence (DNA): TGTGCCAGCAGCTCAAGTATGTGGGGGGGCGACTACGAGCAGTACTTC. This codes for CASSSSMWGGDYEQYF.

This clonotype was found a few times. This rearrangement joins TRBV27 to TRBJ2-3; 10 bases align to TRBD2. Germline V gene lookup returns CDR1 MNHEY and CDR2 SMNVEV (reference sequence). Trimming at V came to 8 bases and at J to 5 bases, leaving 19 bases not matched to a gene. CDR3 length equals 18 residues. The CDR3 bases are TGTGCCAGCCACCCCCTCCTAAATCCGGGACTAGCGATAGATACGCAGTATTTT. Translated: CASHPLLNPGLAIDTQYF.

This clonotype occurred many times. V gene TRBV30 combines with J gene TRBJ2-3; 10 nucleotides match TRBD1. CDR1 and CDR2 from the germline V gene are GTSNPN and SVGIG (reference sequence). The CDR3 covers 12 residues. The V segment lost 2 bases and the J segment 13 bases; nucleotides outside the gene matches: 6. This CDR3 is CAWSTGTGAEYF. CDR3 bases: TGTGCCTGGAGTACCGGGACAGGGGCGGAGTATTTT.

This clonotype has a count of ten or more. The V call is TRBV5-1, the J call TRBJ2-7; either TRBD1 or TRBD2 may fit D (5 bases each). The V and J ends lost 0 bases and 1 base respectively, with 14 bases between them. The CDR3 has 16 residues. The germline CDR1 and CDR2 sequences are SGHRS and YFSETQ. The CDR3 loop reads CASSLGAGTRSYEQYF. CDR3 DNA: TGCGCCAGCAGCTTGGGGGCCGGGACGCGTTCCTACGAGCAGTACTTC.

The chain employs TRBV7-2 and TRBJ2-7; 9 positions match TRBD2. The CDR3 loop spans 14 amino acids. Germline V CDR1 and CDR2: SGHTA, FQGNSA. V lost 3 bases and J lost 5; bases outside the gene matches: 5. The CDR3 sequence is CASSLAGGMDEQYF. Written as DNA, the CDR3 is TGTGCCAGCAGCTTGGCGGGAGGGATGGACGAGCAGTACTTC.

The chain combines TRBV5-1 with TRBJ2-5; TRBD1 matches 8 bases. Germline loops: CDR1 SGHRS, CDR2 YFSETQ. The CDR3 runs 16 residues. The trim removed 4 bases at V and 0 bases at J, leaving 8 bases unmatched. CDR3 in DNA: TGCGCCAGCAGCATCACAGGGGGAGCACACCAAGAGACCCAGTACTTC. It is translated as CASSITGGAHQETQYF.

V usage is TRBV19 and J usage is TRBJ1-1, with TRBD1 as a possible D gene (5 bases). The CDR3 runs 13 residues. Trimming removed 7 bases from V and 1 base from J, with 10 bases in between. Germline loops: CDR1 LNHDA, CDR2 SQIVND (reference sequence). The CDR3, as DNA: TGTGCCAGTACAGACAGTAAGAACACTGAAGCTTTCTTT. This translates into CASTDSKNTEAFF.

The chain joins TRBV12-3 or TRBV12-4 to TRBJ2-5; 10 bases map to TRBD2. With V trimmed by 4 bases and J by 5 bases, 7 bases remained unmatched. CDR3 length: 15 residues. CDR3 residues: CASSSLVSGRETQYF. The CDR3 DNA sequence: TGTGCCAGCAGTTCCCTCGTTAGCGGGAGGGAGACCCAGTACTTC.

With respect to this clonotype: This sequence may be a read error, since a much larger clone differs from it by one base. V and J are TRBV7-7 and TRBJ2-1; D gene uncertain. Germline V gene lookup returns CDR1 SSHAT and CDR2 FNYEAQ (reference sequence). This CDR3 contains 16 residues. The CDR3 sequence is CAGSLTVLSSYNEQFF. The CDR3 bases are TGTGCCGGCAGCTTGACCGTACTAAGCTCCTACAATGAGCAGTTCTTC. Looking up the rest from reference TRBV7-7 and TRBJ2-1 gives the full variable domain: GAGVSQSPRYKVTKRGQDVTLRCDPISSHATLYWYQQALGQGPEFLTYFNYEAQPDKSGLPSDRFSAERPEGSISTLTIQRTEQRDSAMYRCAGSLTVLSSYNEQFFGPGTRLTVL.

In this sample, this clonotype turned up many times. The V and J genes are TRBV9 and TRBJ2-7; TRBD1 agrees at 8 bases. V gave up 3 bases and J gave up 0 bases; unmatched junction bases: 5. The CDR3 has 15 residues. The germline V gene encodes CDR1 SGDLS and CDR2 YYNGEE. The CDR3 region has the DNA TGTGCCAGCAGCGCCACCGGGACAGGCTCCTACGAGCAGTACTTC. The encoded protein is CASSATGTGSYEQYF.

A few counts support this clonotype. The chain couples TRBV5-6 to TRBJ1-3; 7 bases match TRBD1. The length of the CDR3 is 14 residues. The trim removed 2 bases at V and 2 bases at J, leaving 1 base unmatched. Germline V gene sequence: CDR1 SGHDT, CDR2 YYEEEE. The CDR3 sequence is CASSFGTAGNTIYF. The CDR3 nucleotides are TGTGCCAGCAGCTTTGGGACAGCTGGAAACACCATATATTTT.

Many counts were recorded for this clonotype. The chain combines TRBV20-1 with TRBJ2-1; 12 nucleotides agree with TRBD2. The CDR3 is 18 amino acids. The junction had 13 bases not matched to a gene; V was cut back by 6 bases and J by 1 base. Germline CDR1 is DFQATT and CDR2 is SNEGSKA (reference sequence). DNA of the CDR3: TGCAGTGCCAAGCCTACCCGGACTAGCGGGATTTCCTACAATGAGCAGTTCTTC. Translation gives CSAKPTRTSGISYNEQFF.

This clonotype was detected once. The chain links TRBV6-2 or TRBV6-3 to TRBJ2-7; D uncertain. CDR1 is MNHEY, CDR2 SVGEGT, per germline. This CDR3 spans 14 amino acids. The ends were cut back, 6 bases at V and 6 bases at J, with 18 bases in the middle. CDR3 DNA: TGTGCCAGCAGACCGGGCGGAGTCCGGCTCGAGCAGTACTTC. Protein: CASRPGGVRLEQYF.

This clonotype was seen a handful of times. This sequence joins TRBV20-1 and TRBJ2-7; TRBD2 agrees at 7 bases. Trimming cost V 3 bases and J 2 bases; bases outside gene matches: 7. The CDR3 consists of 14 residues. Germline V gene lookup returns CDR1 DFQATT and CDR2 SNEGSKA (reference sequence). The CDR3 loop is CSASPSSGTYEQYF. The CDR3, as DNA: TGCAGTGCTAGTCCTTCTAGCGGAACCTACGAGCAGTACTTC.

The chain carries TRBV7-2 and TRBJ2-7; D not certain. The V end lost 2 bases, the J end lost 6 bases, and 5 bases lay between the germline ends. The CDR3 extends over 11 amino acids. Germline values: CDR1 SGHTA, CDR2 FQGNSA. The CDR3 loop reads CASSLRSEQYF. As DNA, the CDR3 is TGTGCCAGCAGCTTAAGGTCCGAGCAGTACTTC.

This clonotype has only a few counts. The chain couples TRBV29-1 to TRBJ1-1, with D possibly TRBD1 on 6 matching bases. The CDR3 totals 13 residues. The V gene's germline CDR1 is SQVTM and CDR2 ANQGSEA. V lost 7 bases to trimming and J lost 6 bases, with 18 bases between them. The CDR3 DNA sequence: TGCAGCGCAACGTGGGGGGGCGGGTCTGAAGCTTTCTTT. Its protein product is CSATWGGGSEAFF.

This clonotype was counted between two and nine times. The chain links TRBV27 to TRBJ2-1, with 11 bases identical to TRBD2. Germline CDR1 and CDR2: MNHEY and SMNVEV (reference sequence). The CDR3 has 18 amino acids. Trimming removed 5 bases from V and 3 bases from J; junction bases left unmatched: 12. The CDR3 region is CASSKLAGGQFGYNEQFF. In DNA, the CDR3 is TGTGCCAGCAGTAAATTAGCGGGAGGGCAGTTTGGCTACAATGAGCAGTTCTTC.